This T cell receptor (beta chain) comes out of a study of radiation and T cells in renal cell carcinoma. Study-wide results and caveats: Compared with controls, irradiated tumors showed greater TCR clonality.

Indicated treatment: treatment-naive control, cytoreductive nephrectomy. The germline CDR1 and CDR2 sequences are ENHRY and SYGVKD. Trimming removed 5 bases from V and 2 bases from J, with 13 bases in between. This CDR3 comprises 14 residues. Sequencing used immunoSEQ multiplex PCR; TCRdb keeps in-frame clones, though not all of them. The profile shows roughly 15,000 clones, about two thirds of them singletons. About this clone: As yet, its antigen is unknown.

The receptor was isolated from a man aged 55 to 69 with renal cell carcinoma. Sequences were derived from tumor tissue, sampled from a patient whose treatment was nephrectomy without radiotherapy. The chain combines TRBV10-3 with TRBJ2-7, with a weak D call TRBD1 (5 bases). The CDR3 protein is CAISPPRDPYEQYF. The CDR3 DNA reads TGTGCCATCAGTCCCCCCAGGGATCCCTACGAGCAGTACTTC.